These 21 T cell receptor beta chains originate from one sample sequenced in a study of T cell responses to AZD1222 COVID-19 vaccine. Assay: immunoSEQ multiplex PCR; the TCRdb copy retains only in-frame clones and omits some. Found here are about 120,000 clones, around 94% of them singletons; the top ten hold roughly 1.5%. The material was peripheral blood, obtained 28 days after the second AZD1222 dose. The origin of the receptors is an adult who received the AZD1222 COVID-19 vaccine.

The chain combines TRBV15 with TRBJ2-4; 9 positions agree with TRBD1. This CDR3 comprises 18 residues. CDR1 is LNHNV, CDR2 YYDKDF, per germline (reference sequence). Trimming cost V 5 bases and J 7 bases; bases outside gene matches: 18. Here the CDR3 reads CATSERSDVGTGRNIQYF. Here the CDR3 DNA reads TGTGCCACCAGCGAGAGGTCGGATGTAGGGACAGGGAGGAACATTCAGTACTTC.

V usage is TRBV27 and J usage is TRBJ1-6; no clear D. V shed 3 bases and J shed 9 bases, with 15 bases lying between them. This CDR3 has 15 amino acids. CDR1 and CDR2 (germline): MNHEY, SMNVEV (reference sequence). The CDR3 sequence: CASSFLQGSGSPLHF. The CDR3 DNA follows: TGTGCCAGCAGTTTCCTTCAAGGGTCCGGTTCACCCCTCCACTTT.

The chain recombines TRBV7-3 with TRBJ1-1; 7 nucleotides align to TRBD1. CDR3 length: 13 residues. V was pared by 5 bases and J by 1 base, with 1 base of the junction left unmatched. Germline lookup yields CDR1 SGHTA and CDR2 FQGTGA. As DNA, the CDR3 is TGTGCCAGCAGCAGACAGGGGAACACTGAAGCTTTCTTT. This codes for CASSRQGNTEAFF.

This clone was found a few times. This chain connects TRBV10-3 to TRBJ2-2, with TRBD1 matching 10 bases. V lost 0 bases, J lost 4 bases, and 2 bases stayed unmatched. The CDR3 has 16 residues. Germline V gene data show CDR1 as ENHRY and CDR2 as SYGVKD. CDR3 protein: CAISESWTGGTGELFF. CDR3 DNA: TGTGCCATCAGTGAGTCCTGGACAGGGGGCACCGGGGAGCTGTTTTTT.

This chain links TRBV2 with TRBJ2-3; the match to TRBD2 covers 15 bases. From germline, CDR1 is SNHLY and CDR2 FYNNEI. Germline trimming cut 6 bases from V and 3 bases from J; bases unmatched to any gene: 10. The CDR3 has 18 amino acids. CDR3 protein: CASRGLAGGPSWTDTQYF. In DNA form, the CDR3 reads TGTGCCAGCAGAGGACTAGCGGGAGGGCCGAGTTGGACAGATACGCAGTATTTT.

V is TRBV9 and J is TRBJ2-1, with 10 bases matching TRBD1. This CDR3 is built from 15 residues. Trimming removed 4 bases from V and 9 bases from J; junction bases left unmatched: 10. Germline V CDR1 and CDR2: SGDLS, YYNGEE. The CDR3 protein is CASSPWDRGMGEQFF. The CDR3 bases are TGTGCCAGCAGCCCATGGGACAGGGGTATGGGTGAGCAGTTCTTC.

This clone showed up just a few times. This chain uses TRBV30 with TRBJ1-1, with no clear D. Deletions cut 0 bases from V and 9 bases from J, with 8 bases between. Germline-derived CDR1 and CDR2 are GTSNPN and SVGIG (reference sequence). The CDR3 runs to 11 residues. The CDR3 DNA reads as TGTGCCTGGAGTGTCCGCCTGCAAGCTTTCTTT. Its protein product is CAWSVRLQAFF.

This rearrangement joins TRBV21-1 to TRBJ1-1. TRBV21-1 represents a pseudogene. The CDR3 is made up of 15 amino acids. The CDR3 reads CASSKVMFVHTEAFF. DNA for the CDR3: TGTGCCAGCAGCAAAGTAATGTTTGTCCACACTGAAGCTTTCTTT.

The chain joins TRBV5-1 to TRBJ1-1; D possibly corresponds to TRBD1 (5 bases). V was shortened by 3 bases and J by 5 bases, with 14 bases between the two germline ends. The CDR3 is 14 residues long. Germline V gene lookup returns CDR1 SGHRS and CDR2 YFSETQ. The CDR3 is CASSSGGGVTEAFF. The CDR3 DNA reads TGCGCCAGCAGCTCGGGCGGAGGGGTGACTGAAGCTTTCTTT.

The genes are TRBV12-2 and TRBJ2-1; the D call TRBD2 from the table was never checked on the DNA. TRBV12-2 is a pseudogene. CDR3 length: 20 residues. The CDR3 here is CASRFPGLAGGFSSYNEQFF. The CDR3 DNA follows: TGTGCAAGTCGCTTCCCGGGACTAGCGGGGGGTTTTAGCTCCTACAATGAGCAGTTCTTC.

V gene TRBV28 combines with J gene TRBJ1-2, with 8 bases fitting TRBD1. The junction had 5 bases not matched to a gene; V was cut back by 6 bases and J by 2 bases. The CDR3 loop spans 14 amino acids. Germline V gene data show CDR1 as MDHEN and CDR2 as SYDVKM. Here the CDR3 DNA reads TGTGCCAGCAGGACGGGACAGGACAACTATGGCTACACCTTC. Protein product: CASRTGQDNYGYTF.

The chain recombines TRBV5-1 with TRBJ1-1; 8 nucleotides match TRBD1. CDR1 and CDR2 from the germline V gene are SGHRS and YFSETQ. V lost 0 bases, J lost 8 bases, and 9 bases stayed unmatched. The CDR3 totals 15 residues. CDR3 coding DNA: TGCGCCAGCAGCTTGGCGCCAGGGGGCTTGTCGGAAGCTTTCTTT. Encoded protein: CASSLAPGGLSEAFF.

V gene TRBV6-5 combines with J gene TRBJ1-2; a weak D match, TRBD1 (5 bases). Trimming left V 7 bases short and J 6 bases short, with 18 bases between. Germline values: CDR1 MNHEY, CDR2 SVGAGI. This CDR3 is built from 14 residues. As DNA, the CDR3 is TGTGCCAGCAAACAGACGGGGGGGACCGATGGCTACACCTTC. It specifies CASKQTGGTDGYTF.

V usage is TRBV6-5 and J usage is TRBJ1-2; 12 positions match TRBD1. V was pared by 8 bases and J by 6 bases, with 10 bases of the junction left unmatched. The length of the CDR3 is 15 residues. From germline, CDR1 is MNHEY and CDR2 SVGAGI. The CDR3: CASRPTGTGGNGYTF. The CDR3 DNA follows: TGTGCCAGCCGCCCCACCGGGACAGGGGGCAATGGCTACACCTTC.

This clone has a single count. The chain is built from TRBV19 and TRBJ1-2; no reliable D call. Trimming took 6 bases from V and 5 from J, leaving 10 bases between them. CDR3 length equals 12 residues. Germline V lookup: CDR1 LNHDA, CDR2 SQIVND (reference sequence). In nucleotides, the CDR3 is TGTGCCAGTAGCCCCGCGGGGTATGGCTACACCTTC. It translates to CASSPAGYGYTF.

The V gene is TRBV27, the J gene TRBJ2-7; perhaps TRBD1 as D (5 bases). In germline, CDR1 is MNHEY, CDR2 SMNVEV (reference sequence). V was shortened by 4 bases and J by 2 bases, with 15 bases between the two germline ends. The length of the CDR3 is 15 residues. In nucleotides, the CDR3 is TGTGCCAGCAGTTACCTGGCTGGGGCGGCCTACGAGCAGTACTTC. The encoded protein is CASSYLAGAAYEQYF.

The chain employs TRBV5-1 and TRBJ1-2, with 9 bases matching TRBD1. There are 17 residues in the CDR3. The V segment lost 3 bases and the J segment 10 bases; nucleotides outside the gene matches: 19. Per germline, CDR1 SGHRS and CDR2 YFSETQ. The CDR3 DNA follows: TGCGCCAGCAGCTCGCCCTACAGGGGGCGTCCGGGCGAAGACTACACCTTC. Its protein product is CASSSPYRGRPGEDYTF.

V and J are TRBV21-1 and TRBJ2-7; the listed D gene, TRBD2, was not tested against the DNA. TRBV21-1 is annotated as a pseudogene. This CDR3 is built from 15 residues. The CDR3 region is CASSKDLAGDYKQYF. The DNA for the CDR3 is TGTGCCAGCAGCAAAGATCTAGCGGGTGACTACAAGCAGTACTTC.

The chain couples TRBV5-5 to TRBJ2-3; D may be TRBD2 (5 bases). Germline CDR1 and CDR2: SGHKS and YYEKEE (reference sequence). CDR3 length: 14 residues. Between the trimmed V and J ends, which lost 3 bases and 4 bases, there was a span of 12 bases. CDR3 sequence reads: CASSWPGGPDTQYF. CDR3 coding DNA: TGTGCCAGCAGCTGGCCAGGAGGTCCAGATACGCAGTATTTT.

The CDR3 loop reads CASSPVGLAGPSSRETQYF. DNA for the CDR3: TGTGCCAGCTCACCCGTCGGACTAGCGGGACCTTCATCACGGGAGACCCAGTACTTC. The chain recombines TRBV18 with TRBJ2-5, with 12 bases aligning to TRBD2. The CDR3 loop spans 19 amino acids. J was trimmed by 5 bases and V by 3 bases; bases with no gene match: 16. Germline CDR1 and CDR2: KGHSH and LQKENI.

The chain is built from TRBV5-1 and TRBJ2-5; 10 positions match TRBD2. Per the germline V gene, CDR1 is SGHRS and CDR2 is YFSETQ. The CDR3 covers 17 residues. V gave up 4 bases and J gave up 4 bases; unmatched junction bases: 13. CDR3: CASSLWRLAGDGETQYF. CDR3 in DNA: TGCGCCAGCAGCCTCTGGAGGCTAGCGGGAGATGGAGAGACCCAGTACTTC.